Listed below are T cell receptor beta chains from one sample, sequenced in a study of T-cell memory formation after mild COVID-19. One entry per CDR3 protein results from TCRdb running MiXCR on the 5' RACE reads. The data hold about 190,000 distinct CDR3 sequences, with 27% observed a single time. The sequenced sample consisted of PBMCs or a T cell subset sorted from them (not recorded which). All receptors come from an adult woman who had mild COVID-19 (a few samples of this study predate the infection). Cell type and time point are not known. Each CDR3 is given with its conserved first and last residue. D genes are given only for firm matches. Only some rows state a clone size, as once, few, many or a class for expanded clones.

size: few; J: TRBJ2-1; V: TRBV12-3/TRBV12-4; D: .; DNA: TGTGCCAGCAGCCTTGGGGCAGGGGCGCGTTACAATGAGCAGTTCTTC; CDR3: CASSLGAGARYNEQFF
size: .; J: TRBJ2-1; V: TRBV5-1; D: .; DNA: TGCGCCAGCAGCTTGGTTCAGGGGGAGGGGAATGAGCAGTTCTTC; CDR3: CASSLVQGEGNEQFF
size: many; J: TRBJ2-3; V: TRBV5-1; D: .; DNA: TGCGCCAGCACCCGACGGGGGGATACGCAGTATTTT; CDR3: CASTRRGDTQYF
size: .; J: TRBJ1-4; V: TRBV7-2; D: .; DNA: TGTGCCAGCAGATTAGGTGGCGGATTCAATGAAAAACTGTTTTTT; CDR3: CASRLGGGFNEKLFF
size: .; J: TRBJ2-7; V: TRBV7-9; D: TRBD2; DNA: TGTGCCACACTAGCGGGAGGGTCTTCCGAGCAGTACTTC; CDR3: CATLAGGSSEQYF
size: .; J: TRBJ1-1; V: TRBV5-1; D: .; DNA: TGCGCCAGCAGCTTGGACCCATTGGGGGCCGTGAACACTGAAGCTTTCTTT; CDR3: CASSLDPLGAVNTEAFF
size: few; J: TRBJ1-3; V: TRBV7-9; D: .; DNA: TGTGCCAGCAGCCCCACCCGAGGAAGGAGCTCTGGAAACACCATATATTTT; CDR3: CASSPTRGRSSGNTIYF
size: .; J: TRBJ1-2; V: TRBV29-1; D: .; DNA: TGCAGCGTTGAAAATAACTATGGCTACACCTTC; CDR3: CSVENNYGYTF
size: .; J: TRBJ2-3; V: TRBV7-9; D: TRBD1; DNA: TGTGCCAGCAGCTTCCCGGACAGGGTTGTAACAGATACGCAGTATTTT; CDR3: CASSFPDRVVTDTQYF
size: .; J: TRBJ2-5; V: TRBV5-1; D: TRBD2; DNA: TGCGCCAGCAGCCGGACTAGCGGGGAGGGGGAGACCCAGTACTTC; CDR3: CASSRTSGEGETQYF
size: .; J: TRBJ2-1; V: TRBV30; D: .; DNA: TGTGCCTGGAGTGTACAGTACAGGACGCAGTTCTTC; CDR3: CAWSVQYRTQFF
size: few; J: TRBJ2-1; V: TRBV3-1; D: TRBD2; DNA: TGTGCCAGCAGCCAAGATCGAGCGGGACGGGACTACAATGAGCAGTTCTTC; CDR3: CASSQDRAGRDYNEQFF
size: few; J: TRBJ2-5; V: TRBV19; D: TRBD2; DNA: TGTGCCAGCCGGGGGAGGGGAGAGACCCAGTACTTC; CDR3: CASRGRGETQYF
size: .; J: TRBJ1-2; V: TRBV5-5; D: TRBD1; DNA: TGTGCCAGCAGCTTAACAGGGGGCAGCTATGGCTACACCTTC; CDR3: CASSLTGGSYGYTF
size: few; J: TRBJ2-7; V: TRBV7-2; D: TRBD2; DNA: TGTGCCAGCAGCTTAGGGCGGGGACTAGCGGGAGCCCCCCTAGGCGAGCAGTACTTC; CDR3: CASSLGRGLAGAPLGEQYF
size: few; J: TRBJ1-5; V: TRBV7-9; D: TRBD1; DNA: TGTGCCACCTCGGGGACAGGGGGTTATCAGCCCCAGCATTTT; CDR3: CATSGTGGYQPQHF
size: .; J: TRBJ2-1; V: TRBV12-3/TRBV12-4; D: TRBD1; DNA: TGTGCCAGCAGTCCAGGACAGGGGTTATGGAATGAGCAGTTCTTC; CDR3: CASSPGQGLWNEQFF
size: once; J: TRBJ1-4; V: TRBV20-1; D: TRBD1; DNA: TGCAGTGCTGACACTCCGGGACAGGGGGGCGAAAAACTGTTTTTT; CDR3: CSADTPGQGGEKLFF
size: few; J: TRBJ2-5; V: TRBV4-1; D: TRBD1; DNA: TGCGCCAGCAGCCAAGAGGGTAACCCGACAGGGGTTGAGACCCAGTACTTC; CDR3: CASSQEGNPTGVETQYF
size: many; J: TRBJ2-3; V: TRBV25-1; D: .; DNA: TGTGCCAGCAATAACAGCACAGATACGCAGTATTTT; CDR3: CASNNSTDTQYF
size: .; J: TRBJ2-2; V: TRBV7-3; D: TRBD2; DNA: TGTGCCAGCAGCTTATTCGGGCTAGCGGGAAACACCGGGGAGCTGTTTTTT; CDR3: CASSLFGLAGNTGELFF
size: .; J: TRBJ1-6; V: TRBV3-1; D: .; DNA: TGTGCCAGCAGCCCGTCCGATCGCATCGGGTCACCCCTCCACTTT; CDR3: CASSPSDRIGSPLHF
size: .; J: TRBJ1-2; V: TRBV6-4; D: .; DNA: TGTGCCAGCAGTGACTCAGGGGGTTTCGGCTACACCTTC; CDR3: CASSDSGGFGYTF
size: .; J: TRBJ2-7; V: TRBV6-2/TRBV6-3; D: .; DNA: TGTGCCAGCAGTTATGCGGCCCAAAGCTACGAGCAGTACTTC; CDR3: CASSYAAQSYEQYF
size: many; J: TRBJ1-1; V: TRBV12-3/TRBV12-4; D: TRBD1; DNA: TGTGCCAGCAGCCGATCAGGGGGCGGAGTGGCAGGCACTGAAGCTTTCTTT; CDR3: CASSRSGGGVAGTEAFF
size: few; J: TRBJ2-5; V: TRBV6-2/TRBV6-3; D: .; DNA: TGTGCCAGCAGTTGGCCTGGGACATCCCAGACCCAGTACTTC; CDR3: CASSWPGTSQTQYF
size: .; J: TRBJ2-1; V: TRBV24-1; D: TRBD2; DNA: TGTGCCACCAGTGACAAAGGGACTAGCGGGAAAGGGGAGCAGTTCTTC; CDR3: CATSDKGTSGKGEQFF
size: .; J: TRBJ1-3; V: TRBV20-1; D: .; DNA: TGCAGTGCTAGAATCGGACATGGAGGAAACACCATATATTTT; CDR3: CSARIGHGGNTIYF
size: few; J: TRBJ1-3; V: TRBV12-3/TRBV12-4; D: TRBD1; DNA: TGTGCCAGCAGCACGACAGGGGCCACCTCTGGAAACACCATATATTTT; CDR3: CASSTTGATSGNTIYF
size: few; J: TRBJ2-1; V: TRBV18; D: .; DNA: TGCGCCAGCAGCCCCGACAGCTACAATGAGCAGTTCTTC; CDR3: CASSPDSYNEQFF
size: few; J: TRBJ2-1; V: TRBV12-3/TRBV12-4; D: TRBD2; DNA: TGTGCCAGCAGGGACAGGACTAGCGGGGCCTCCAATGAGCAGTTCTTC; CDR3: CASRDRTSGASNEQFF
size: few; J: TRBJ1-1; V: TRBV7-2; D: .; DNA: TGTGCCAGCAGCCAAGGGGGGTACGGGTACACTGAAGCTTTCTTT; CDR3: CASSQGGYGYTEAFF
size: few; J: TRBJ2-7; V: TRBV12-3/TRBV12-4; D: .; DNA: TGTGCCAGCAGTTTGGCCCTGGGCGAGCAGTACTTC; CDR3: CASSLALGEQYF
size: .; J: TRBJ2-1; V: TRBV7-6; D: TRBD1; DNA: TGTGCCAGCAGCGGAACAGGGGGACGGGGCAATGAGCAGTTCTTC; CDR3: CASSGTGGRGNEQFF
size: .; J: TRBJ2-7; V: TRBV6-5; D: TRBD2; DNA: TGTGCCAGCAGCTTACTAGCGGGGGGGCGAAGGGAGCAGTACTTC; CDR3: CASSLLAGGRREQYF
size: few; J: TRBJ2-5; V: TRBV7-9; D: .; DNA: TGTGCCAGCAGCCGAGGGGGGGAGACCCAGTACTTC; CDR3: CASSRGGETQYF
size: many; J: TRBJ2-5; V: TRBV29-1; D: .; DNA: TGCAGCGTTGAATCCTTAGAGACCCAGTACTTC; CDR3: CSVESLETQYF
size: few; J: TRBJ2-3; V: TRBV5-1; D: .; DNA: TGCGCCAGCAGCTTCTCCTTTAGCGGTAGCACAGATACGCAGTATTTT; CDR3: CASSFSFSGSTDTQYF
size: few; J: TRBJ1-2; V: TRBV18; D: TRBD1; DNA: TGTGCCAGCTCACCTTTGGACAGGGCGGACTATGGCTACACCTTC; CDR3: CASSPLDRADYGYTF
size: few; J: TRBJ2-3; V: TRBV7-8; D: .; DNA: TGTGCCAGCAGCTTAACCCACGGGGCCCCCCTCACAGATACGCAGTATTTT; CDR3: CASSLTHGAPLTDTQYF